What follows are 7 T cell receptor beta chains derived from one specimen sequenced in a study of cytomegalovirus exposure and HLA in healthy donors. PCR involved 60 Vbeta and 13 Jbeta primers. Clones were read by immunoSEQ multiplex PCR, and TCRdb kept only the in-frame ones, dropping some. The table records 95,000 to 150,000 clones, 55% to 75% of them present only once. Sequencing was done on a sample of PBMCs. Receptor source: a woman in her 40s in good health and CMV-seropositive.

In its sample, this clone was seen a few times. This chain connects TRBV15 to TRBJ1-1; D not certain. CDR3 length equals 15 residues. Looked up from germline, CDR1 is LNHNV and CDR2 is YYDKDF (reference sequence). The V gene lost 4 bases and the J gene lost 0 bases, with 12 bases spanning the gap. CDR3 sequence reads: CATSKTRPVNTEAFF. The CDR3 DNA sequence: TGTGCCACCAGCAAGACACGTCCAGTGAACACTGAAGCTTTCTTT.

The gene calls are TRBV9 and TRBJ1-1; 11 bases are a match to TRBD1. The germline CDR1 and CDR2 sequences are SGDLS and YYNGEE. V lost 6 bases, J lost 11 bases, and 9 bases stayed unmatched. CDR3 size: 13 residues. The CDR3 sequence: CASNSGQGARAFF. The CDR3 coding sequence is TGTGCCAGCAACTCTGGACAGGGGGCGCGGGCTTTCTTT.

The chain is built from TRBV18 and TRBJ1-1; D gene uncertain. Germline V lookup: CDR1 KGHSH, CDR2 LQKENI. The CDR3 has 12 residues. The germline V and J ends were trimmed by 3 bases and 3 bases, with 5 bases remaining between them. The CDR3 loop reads CASSPEYTEAFF. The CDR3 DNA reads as TGTGCCAGCTCACCGGAGTACACTGAAGCTTTCTTT.

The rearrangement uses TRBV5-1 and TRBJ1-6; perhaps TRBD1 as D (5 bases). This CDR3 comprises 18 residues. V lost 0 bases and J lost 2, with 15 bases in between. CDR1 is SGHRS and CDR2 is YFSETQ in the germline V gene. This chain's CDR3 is CASSLGLTATPYNSPLHF. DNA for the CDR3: TGCGCCAGCAGCTTGGGATTGACAGCCACCCCCTATAATTCACCCCTCCACTTT.

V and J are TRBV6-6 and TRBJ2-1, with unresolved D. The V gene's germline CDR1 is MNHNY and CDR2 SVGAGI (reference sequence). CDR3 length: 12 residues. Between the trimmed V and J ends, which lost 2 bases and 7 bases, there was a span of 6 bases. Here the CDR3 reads CASSYRSNEQFF. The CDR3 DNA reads TGTGCCAGCAGTTACAGGAGTAATGAGCAGTTCTTC.

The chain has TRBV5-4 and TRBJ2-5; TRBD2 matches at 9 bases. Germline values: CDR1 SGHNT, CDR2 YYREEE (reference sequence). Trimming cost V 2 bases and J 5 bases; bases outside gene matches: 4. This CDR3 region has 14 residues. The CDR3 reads CASSFAGGRETQYF. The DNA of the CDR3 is TGTGCCAGCAGCTTTGCGGGGGGGAGGGAGACCCAGTACTTC.

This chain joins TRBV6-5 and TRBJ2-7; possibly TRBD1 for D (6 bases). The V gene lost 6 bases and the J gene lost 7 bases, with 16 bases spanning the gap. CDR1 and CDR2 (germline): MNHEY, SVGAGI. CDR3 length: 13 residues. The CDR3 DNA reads TGTGCCAGCAGGCCGGGACACAGCTGGGAGCAGTACTTC. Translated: CASRPGHSWEQYF.